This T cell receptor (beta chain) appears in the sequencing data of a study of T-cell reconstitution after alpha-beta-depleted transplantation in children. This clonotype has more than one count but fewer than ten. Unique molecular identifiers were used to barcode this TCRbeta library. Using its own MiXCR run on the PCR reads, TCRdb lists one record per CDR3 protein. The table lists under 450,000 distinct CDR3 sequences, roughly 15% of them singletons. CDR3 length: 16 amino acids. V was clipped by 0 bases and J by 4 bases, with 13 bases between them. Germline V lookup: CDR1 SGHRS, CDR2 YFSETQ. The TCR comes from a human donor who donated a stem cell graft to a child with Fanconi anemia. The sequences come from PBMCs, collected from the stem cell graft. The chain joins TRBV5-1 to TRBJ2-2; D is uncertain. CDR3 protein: CASSLEPGWGTGELFF. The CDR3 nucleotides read TGCGCCAGCAGCTTGGAGCCCGGATGGGGCACCGGGGAGCTGTTTTTT.